Below are 8 T cell receptor beta chains sequenced from a single sample in a study of naive and memory T cell subsets. An equimolar mix of two oligonucleotides served as the beta constant-region primer for TRBC1 and TRBC2. A single record per CDR3 protein comes from TCRdb applying MiXCR to the UMI-ligation and nested PCR reads. This table has some 85,000 distinct CDR3 sequences, about 12% appearing once. The source material was central memory CD4+ T cells from blood. The receptor set was obtained from a human donor in good health.

The chain employs TRBV29-1 and TRBJ2-2, with D unresolved. CDR1 and CDR2 from the germline V gene are SQVTM and ANQGSEA. V was clipped by 5 bases and J by 2 bases, with 18 bases between them. This CDR3 region has 16 residues. This CDR3 is CSVNGLAGPNTGELFF. The DNA for the CDR3 is TGCAGCGTTAACGGTTTAGCCGGGCCTAACACCGGGGAGCTGTTTTTT.

This clonotype was seen at least ten times. The CDR3 DNA sequence: TGTGCCAGCAGCAAACTACAGAACACCGGGGAGCTGTTTTTT. It yields the protein CASSKLQNTGELFF. V is TRBV27 and J is TRBJ2-2; D ambiguous. Germline loops: CDR1 MNHEY, CDR2 SMNVEV (reference sequence). Trimming pared 6 bases from V and 1 base from J, leaving 9 bases between. The CDR3 is 14 residues long.

This clonotype was counted only a few times. The chain carries TRBV5-1 and TRBJ2-7, with D possibly matching TRBD1 (5 bases). With 0 bases removed from V and 3 bases from J, the gap between germline ends came to 13 bases. The CDR3 is made up of 15 amino acids. Germline V gives CDR1 SGHRS, CDR2 YFSETQ. The CDR3 protein is CASSLDRKGHYEQYF. In nucleotides, the CDR3 is TGCGCCAGCAGCTTGGACAGGAAAGGCCACTACGAGCAGTACTTC.

V gene TRBV15 combines with J gene TRBJ1-2, with D maybe TRBD1 (5 bases). The CDR3 is made up of 17 amino acids. Germline V CDR1 and CDR2: LNHNV, YYDKDF (reference sequence). V was cut by 0 bases and J by 1 base, with 15 bases left in between. As DNA, the CDR3 is TGTGCCACCAGCAGAGATTACCGGGACGGTGATAACTATGGCTACACCTTC. This translates into CATSRDYRDGDNYGYTF.

This clonotype was counted only a few times. V gene TRBV10-2 combines with J gene TRBJ2-7; TRBD1 matches 7 bases. The CDR3 extends over 13 amino acids. Germline CDR1 is WSHSY and CDR2 is SAAADI. The J segment lost 6 bases and the V segment lost 3 bases, leaving 5 bases of the junction unmatched. This chain's CDR3 is CASSEGGTREQYF. DNA for the CDR3: TGCGCCAGCAGTGAAGGGGGCACACGCGAGCAGTACTTC.

The rearrangement links TRBV5-1 to TRBJ2-7, with TRBD1 matching over 7 bases. CDR1 is SGHRS and CDR2 is YFSETQ in the germline V gene. CDR3 length equals 14 residues. The trim removed 0 bases at V and 3 bases at J, leaving 3 bases unmatched. In DNA form, the CDR3 reads TGCGCCAGCAGCTTGGCCGGGACAGTCTACGAGCAGTACTTC. Translation: CASSLAGTVYEQYF. The entire variable domain, with the rest obtained from reference TRBV5-1 and TRBJ2-7, is as follows: KAGVTQTPRYLIKTRGQQVTLSCSPISGHRSVSWYQQTPGQGLQFLFEYFSETQRNKGNFPGRFSGRQFSNSRSEMNVSTLELGDSALYLCASSLAGTVYEQYFGPGTRLTVT.

This clonotype was seen at least ten times. The V and J genes are TRBV12-3 or TRBV12-4 and TRBJ2-5; TRBD2 matches at 14 bases. The CDR3 spans 15 residues. Germline trimming cut 5 bases from V and 6 bases from J; bases unmatched to any gene: 5. This CDR3 is CASSPRTSGGKTQYF. The CDR3 DNA follows: TGTGCCAGCAGTCCCCGGACTAGCGGGGGGAAGACCCAGTACTTC.

This clonotype has more than one count but fewer than ten. The chain joins TRBV28 to TRBJ2-7; D might be TRBD1 (5 bases). Per germline, CDR1 MDHEN and CDR2 SYDVKM. Trimming shortened V by 2 bases and J by 3 bases, and 14 bases separated the two germline ends. The CDR3 covers 15 residues. CDR3 nucleotide sequence: TGTGCCAGCAGTTTACCCGGTTCAGGGTACTACGAGCAGTACTTC. Translation: CASSLPGSGYYEQYF.